These 20 T cell receptor beta chains were all obtained from the same sample, sequenced in a study of shared clonotypes between healthy human individuals. This table comes from immunoSEQ multiplex PCR, and its TCRdb copy is limited to in-frame clones, with some not included. The sample records around 2,000,000 clones, roughly 91% being singletons. Naivety among CD8 cells was defined by CD45RO negativity and positive CCR7 selection, thereby excluding terminally differentiated effector memory CD45RA+ cells. The sequenced sample was naive CD8+ T cells from PBMCs. These receptors came from a man aged 18 to 29 in good health. Some clones in this sample may be carry-over from other donors' samples.

V is TRBV2 and J is TRBJ1-1; D remains ambiguous. The V end was cut by 4 bases, the J end by 5 bases, with 11 bases between. The germline V gene encodes CDR1 SNHLY and CDR2 FYNNEI. The CDR3 is 13 amino acids. The CDR3 protein is CASSGSDETEAFF. CDR3 DNA sequence: TGTGCCAGCAGTGGATCGGATGAAACTGAAGCTTTCTTT.

This clone came up once. The genes are TRBV30 and TRBJ2-7; D unclear. Germline lookup yields CDR1 GTSNPN and CDR2 SVGIG (reference sequence). V was cut by 1 base and J by 5 bases, with 21 bases left in between. The length of the CDR3 is 16 residues. This chain's CDR3 is CAWSAGRLMGWNEQYF. The CDR3 DNA reads TGTGCCTGGAGTGCTGGGCGCTTGATGGGGTGGAACGAGCAGTACTTC.

The chain has TRBV29-1 and TRBJ1-3, with D maybe TRBD1 (6 bases). V was clipped by 5 bases and J by 0 bases, with 11 bases between them. Germline loops: CDR1 SQVTM, CDR2 ANQGSEA. This CDR3 contains 14 residues. The chain's CDR3 is CSVRVGGSGNTIYF. CDR3 in DNA: TGCAGCGTTCGGGTAGGGGGCTCTGGAAACACCATATATTTT.

This rearrangement joins TRBV7-2 to TRBJ2-1, with D uncertain. CDR3 length equals 13 residues. The germline CDR1 and CDR2 sequences are SGHTA and FQGNSA. With 1 base removed from V and 8 bases from J, the gap between germline ends came to 9 bases. The CDR3 reads CASSLGSRDEQFF. CDR3 nucleotide sequence: TGTGCCAGCAGCTTAGGGAGCCGGGATGAGCAGTTCTTC.

The chain joins TRBV19 to TRBJ2-3; 13 bases agree with TRBD2. There are 16 residues in the CDR3. The germline gives CDR1 LNHDA, CDR2 SQIVND (reference sequence). Trimming removed 3 bases from V and 2 bases from J; junction bases left unmatched: 2. CDR3 nucleotide sequence: TGTGCCAGTAGTATGGGACTAGCGGGACCCACAGATACGCAGTATTTT. This sequence encodes CASSMGLAGPTDTQYF.

V and J are TRBV30 and TRBJ2-2; no clear D gene. Germline V gives CDR1 GTSNPN, CDR2 SVGIG (reference sequence). V dropped 2 bases and J dropped 1 base, with 8 bases sitting between them. The CDR3 sequence is 14 residues long. The DNA of the CDR3 is TGTGCCTGGAGTTATGACTGGAACACCGGGGAGCTGTTTTTT. Translating it yields CAWSYDWNTGELFF.

A remark on this clone: Other DNA sequences in this specimen translate into the identical CDR3. V gene TRBV6-5 combines with J gene TRBJ1-1; D remains unclear. CDR1 MNHEY and CDR2 SVGAGI come from the germline V gene. The CDR3 covers 15 residues. V lost 0 bases and J lost 1, with 9 bases in between. In nucleotides, the CDR3 is TGTGCCAGCAGTTACTCGTTTCGGGGGAACACTGAAGCTTTCTTT. Protein sequence: CASSYSFRGNTEAFF.

The chain combines TRBV7-9 with TRBJ2-7; 7 bases line up with TRBD2. The CDR3 has 15 residues. CDR1 is SEHNR, CDR2 FQNEAQ, per germline (reference sequence). V shed 5 bases, J shed 3 bases, and the junction held 10 bases outside the gene matches. The CDR3 coding sequence is TGTGCCAGCAGCCCTAGCGGTCCGGGAGGCTACGAGCAGTACTTC. It codes for CASSPSGPGGYEQYF.

The CDR3 coding sequence is TGTGCCAGCAGTTTAAGAAGGAGCGGACCCCTTGGCACTGAAGCTTTCTTT. Translation: CASSLRRSGPLGTEAFF. The V gene is TRBV27, the J gene TRBJ1-1; D unclear. Trimming shortened V by 2 bases and J by 4 bases, and 20 bases separated the two germline ends. The CDR3 totals 17 residues. Germline lookup yields CDR1 MNHEY and CDR2 SMNVEV (reference sequence).

This clone has a single count. This sequence joins TRBV5-1 and TRBJ2-3; D call uncertain. Germline assignment: CDR1 SGHRS and CDR2 YFSETQ. Deletions cut 4 bases from V and 5 bases from J, with 17 bases between. The CDR3 length is 15 residues. CDR3 bases: TGCGCCAGCAGCGCCTCCGGACGGCCCGGAGATACGCAGTATTTT. It is translated as CASSASGRPGDTQYF.

The chain has TRBV15 and TRBJ2-5; TRBD1 agrees at 10 bases. Germline V gene lookup returns CDR1 LNHNV and CDR2 YYDKDF (reference sequence). V gave up 3 bases and J gave up 7 bases; unmatched junction bases: 2. CDR3 length: 13 residues. The CDR3 here is CATSRGTGATQYF. The CDR3 DNA reads as TGTGCCACCAGCAGGGGGACAGGGGCGACCCAGTACTTC.

The chain uses TRBV7-6 and TRBJ2-7; D is unresolved. From germline, CDR1 is SGHVS and CDR2 FNYEAQ. The V gene lost 1 base and the J gene lost 6 bases, with 10 bases spanning the gap. The CDR3 totals 13 residues. The CDR3 DNA sequence: TGTGCCAGCAGCTTAGGATACGGGTTCGAGCAGTACTTC. It yields the protein CASSLGYGFEQYF. Together with reference TRBV7-6 and TRBJ2-7, the CDR3 gives the full variable domain: GAGVSQSPRYKVTKRGQDVALRCDPISGHVSLYWYRQALGQGPEFLTYFNYEAQQDKSGLPNDRFSAERPEGSISTLTIQRTEQRDSAMYRCASSLGYGFEQYFGPGTRLTVT.

The V and J genes are TRBV5-6 and TRBJ2-7; TRBD1 or TRBD2 may be the D gene (7 bases each). V shed 2 bases and J shed 3 bases, with 18 bases lying between them. CDR1 and CDR2 (germline): SGHDT, YYEEEE. There are 16 residues in the CDR3. CDR3 in DNA: TGTGCCAGCAGCTTAGGGGCAGGGGGACTAAACTACGAGCAGTACTTC. Amino acid sequence: CASSLGAGGLNYEQYF.

The chain is built from TRBV28 and TRBJ2-7; D is perhaps TRBD1 or TRBD2 (5 bases each). Trimming removed 4 bases from V and 0 bases from J, with 10 bases in between. The CDR3 runs to 14 residues. The V gene's germline CDR1 is MDHEN and CDR2 SYDVKM. In DNA form, the CDR3 reads TGTGCCAGCAGTTACCGGGACGGCTCCTACGAGCAGTACTTC. Encoded protein: CASSYRDGSYEQYF.

To note about this clone: The same CDR3 is also encoded by other DNA sequences in this sample. V is TRBV27 and J is TRBJ2-1, with TRBD1 matching 7 bases. The CDR3 is 13 residues long. Trimming took 3 bases from V and 4 from J; bases not matched to a gene: 0. CDR1 MNHEY and CDR2 SMNVEV come from the germline V gene (reference sequence). CDR3 DNA: TGTGCCAGCAGTTTGGACAGGTACAATGAGCAGTTCTTC. Its protein product is CASSLDRYNEQFF.

This clone was seen a single time. This chain joins TRBV11-2 and TRBJ1-1, with 7 bases fitting TRBD1. The CDR3 totals 17 residues. The junction had 17 bases not matched to a gene; V was cut back by 5 bases and J by 5 bases. Germline lookup yields CDR1 SGHAT and CDR2 FQNNGV. CDR3 in DNA: TGTGCCAGCAGCCCAAGGACCCAGACAGGGCTTCGGACTGAAGCTTTCTTT. Its translation: CASSPRTQTGLRTEAFF.

This rearrangement joins TRBV4-1 to TRBJ2-7; D not resolved. This CDR3 comprises 13 residues. Germline values: CDR1 MGHRA, CDR2 YSYEKL. The V end was cut by 4 bases, the J end by 3 bases, with 10 bases between. CDR3 nucleotides: TGCGCCAGCAGCCCCCCGGGTGGCTACGAGCAGTACTTC. Encoded protein: CASSPPGGYEQYF.

The chain carries TRBV28 and TRBJ2-5; 8 bases agree with TRBD2. CDR3 size: 15 residues. J was trimmed by 5 bases and V by 3 bases; bases with no gene match: 8. CDR1 is MDHEN and CDR2 is SYDVKM in the germline V gene. CDR3 loop: CASSFAQRELETQYF. The CDR3 DNA sequence: TGTGCCAGCAGTTTCGCCCAGCGGGAGTTGGAGACCCAGTACTTC. Filled out from reference TRBV28 and TRBJ2-5, the complete variable domain reads DVKVTQSSRYLVKRTGEKVFLECVQDMDHENMFWYRQDPGLGLRLIYFSYDVKMKEKGDIPEGYSVSREKKERFSLILESASTNQTSMYLCASSFAQRELETQYFGPGTRLLVL.

The V and J genes are TRBV7-9 and TRBJ1-6, with a tentative D call TRBD1 (5 bases). The germline V gene has CDR1 SEHNR and CDR2 FQNEAQ (reference sequence). The CDR3 totals 15 residues. The V end was cut by 1 base, the J end by 7 bases, with 11 bases between. Written as DNA, the CDR3 is TGTGCCAGCAGCTTAGGGGCGGACACAAATTCACCCCTCCACTTT. Its protein product is CASSLGADTNSPLHF.

Remarks on this clone: In the same sample, other DNA sequences code for this CDR3. The V and J genes are TRBV11-2 and TRBJ2-1, with 11 positions matching TRBD2. V gave up 5 bases and J gave up 6 bases; unmatched junction bases: 3. The germline gives CDR1 SGHAT, CDR2 FQNNGV. This CDR3 spans 14 amino acids. Here the CDR3 reads CASSPGLAANEQFF. In nucleotides, the CDR3 is TGTGCCAGCAGCCCGGGACTAGCGGCCAATGAGCAGTTCTTC.